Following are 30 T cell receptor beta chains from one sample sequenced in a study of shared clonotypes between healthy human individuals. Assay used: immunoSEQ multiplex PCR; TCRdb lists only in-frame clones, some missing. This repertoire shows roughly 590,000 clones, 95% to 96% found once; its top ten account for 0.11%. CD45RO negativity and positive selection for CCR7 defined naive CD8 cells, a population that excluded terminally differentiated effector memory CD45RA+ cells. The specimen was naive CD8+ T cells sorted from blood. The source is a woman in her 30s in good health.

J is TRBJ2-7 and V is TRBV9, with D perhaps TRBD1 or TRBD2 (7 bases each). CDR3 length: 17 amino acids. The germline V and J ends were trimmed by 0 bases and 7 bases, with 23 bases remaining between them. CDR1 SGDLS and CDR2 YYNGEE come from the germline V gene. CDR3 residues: CASSVAGGNRGMSEQYF. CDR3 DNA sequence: TGTGCCAGCAGCGTAGCGGGGGGCAACAGGGGAATGAGTGAGCAGTACTTC. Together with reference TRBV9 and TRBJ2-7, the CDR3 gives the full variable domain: DSGVTQTPKHLITATGQRVTLRCSPRSGDLSVYWYQQSLDQGLQFLIQYYNGEERAKGNILERFSAQQFPDLHSELNLSSLELGDSALYFCASSVAGGNRGMSEQYFGPGTRLTVT.

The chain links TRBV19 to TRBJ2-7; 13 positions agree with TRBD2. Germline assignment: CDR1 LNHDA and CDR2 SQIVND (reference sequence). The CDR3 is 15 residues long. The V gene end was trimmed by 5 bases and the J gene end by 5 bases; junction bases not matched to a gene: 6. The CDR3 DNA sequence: TGTGCCAGTAGTCCTCGGACTAGCGGGAGTCACGAGCAGTACTTC. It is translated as CASSPRTSGSHEQYF.

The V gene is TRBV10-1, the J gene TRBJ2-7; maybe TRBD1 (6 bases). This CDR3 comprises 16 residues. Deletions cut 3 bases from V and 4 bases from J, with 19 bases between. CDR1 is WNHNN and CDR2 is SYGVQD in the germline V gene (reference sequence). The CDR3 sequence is CASSEGTLQGHYEQYF. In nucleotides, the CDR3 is TGCGCCAGCAGTGAAGGAACCCTACAGGGCCATTACGAGCAGTACTTC.

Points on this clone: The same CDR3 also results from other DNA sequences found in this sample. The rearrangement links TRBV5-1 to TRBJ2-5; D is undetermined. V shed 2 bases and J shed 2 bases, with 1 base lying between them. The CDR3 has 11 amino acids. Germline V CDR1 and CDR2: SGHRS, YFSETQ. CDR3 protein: CASSLQETQYF. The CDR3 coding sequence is TGCGCCAGCAGCTTACAAGAGACCCAGTACTTC.

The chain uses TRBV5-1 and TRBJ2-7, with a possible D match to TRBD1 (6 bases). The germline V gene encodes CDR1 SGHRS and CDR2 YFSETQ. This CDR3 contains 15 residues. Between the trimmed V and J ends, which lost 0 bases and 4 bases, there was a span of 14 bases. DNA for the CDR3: TGCGCCAGCAGCTTGGGGTTTGGGGGCGCGTACGAGCAGTACTTC. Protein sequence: CASSLGFGGAYEQYF.

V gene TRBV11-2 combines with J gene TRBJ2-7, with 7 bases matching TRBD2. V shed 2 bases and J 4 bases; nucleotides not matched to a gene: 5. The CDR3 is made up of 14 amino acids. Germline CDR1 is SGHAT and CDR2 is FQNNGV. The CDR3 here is CASSLQAGTYEQYF. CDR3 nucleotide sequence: TGTGCCAGCAGCTTACAAGCGGGAACGTACGAGCAGTACTTC. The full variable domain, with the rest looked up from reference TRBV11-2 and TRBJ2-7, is EAGVAQSPRYKIIEKRQSVAFWCNPISGHATLYWYQQILGQGPKLLIQFQNNGVVDDSQLPKDRFSAERLKGVDSTLKIQPAKLEDSAVYLCASSLQAGTYEQYFGPGTRLTVT.

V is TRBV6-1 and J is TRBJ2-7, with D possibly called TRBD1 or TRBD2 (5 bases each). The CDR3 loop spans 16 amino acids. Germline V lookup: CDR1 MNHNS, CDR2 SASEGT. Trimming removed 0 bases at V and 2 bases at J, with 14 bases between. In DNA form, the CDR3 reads TGTGCCAGCAGTGAAGCACATTCGGGACGACCCTACGAGCAGTACTTC. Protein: CASSEAHSGRPYEQYF.

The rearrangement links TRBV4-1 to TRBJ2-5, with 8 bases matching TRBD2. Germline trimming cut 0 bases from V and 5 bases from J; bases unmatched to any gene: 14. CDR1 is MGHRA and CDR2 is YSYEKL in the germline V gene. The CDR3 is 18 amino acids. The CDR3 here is CASSQDAVRAGVVETQYF. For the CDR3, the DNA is TGCGCCAGCAGCCAAGATGCAGTCCGAGCGGGAGTGGTGGAGACCCAGTACTTC.

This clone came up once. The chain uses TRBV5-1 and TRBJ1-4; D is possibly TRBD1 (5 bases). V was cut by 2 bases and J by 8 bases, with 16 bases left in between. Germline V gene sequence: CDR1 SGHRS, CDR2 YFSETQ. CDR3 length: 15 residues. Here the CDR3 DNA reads TGCGCCAGCAGCTTCAGTTGGGGGGTCGGAGAAAAACTGTTTTTT. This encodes CASSFSWGVGEKLFF.

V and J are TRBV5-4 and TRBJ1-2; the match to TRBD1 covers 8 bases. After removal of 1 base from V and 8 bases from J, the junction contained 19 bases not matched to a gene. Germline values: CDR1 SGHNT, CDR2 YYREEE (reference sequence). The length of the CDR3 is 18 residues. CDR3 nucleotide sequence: TGTGCCAGCAGCTTGAGTCCTCCAGGGGGCTCGGGAAGGAACGGCTACACCTTC. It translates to CASSLSPPGGSGRNGYTF.

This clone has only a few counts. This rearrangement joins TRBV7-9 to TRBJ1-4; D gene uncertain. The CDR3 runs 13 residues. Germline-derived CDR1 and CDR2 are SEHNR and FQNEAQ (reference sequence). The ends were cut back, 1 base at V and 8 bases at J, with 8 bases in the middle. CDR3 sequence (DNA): TGTGCCAGCAGCTTAGTAAACGGGGAAAAACTGTTTTTT. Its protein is CASSLVNGEKLFF.

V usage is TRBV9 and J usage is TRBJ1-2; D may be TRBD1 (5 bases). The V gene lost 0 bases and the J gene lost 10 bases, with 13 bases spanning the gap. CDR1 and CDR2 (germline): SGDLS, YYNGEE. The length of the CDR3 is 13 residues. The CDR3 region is CASSVETGRDYTF. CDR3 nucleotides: TGTGCCAGCAGCGTAGAGACTGGCAGGGACTACACCTTC.

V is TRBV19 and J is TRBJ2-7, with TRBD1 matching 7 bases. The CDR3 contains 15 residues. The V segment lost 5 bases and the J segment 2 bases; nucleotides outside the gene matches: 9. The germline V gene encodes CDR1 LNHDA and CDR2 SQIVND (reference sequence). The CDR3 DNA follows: TGTGCCAGTAGTGGGGGAACAGGGGCCCCCTACGAGCAGTACTTC. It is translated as CASSGGTGAPYEQYF.

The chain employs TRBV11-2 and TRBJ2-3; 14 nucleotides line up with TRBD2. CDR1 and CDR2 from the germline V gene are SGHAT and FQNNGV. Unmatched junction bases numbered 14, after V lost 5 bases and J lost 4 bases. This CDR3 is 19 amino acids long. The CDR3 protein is CASSPSGTSGSLGPDTQYF. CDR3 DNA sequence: TGTGCCAGCAGCCCCTCCGGGACTAGCGGGAGTCTTGGACCAGATACGCAGTATTTT.

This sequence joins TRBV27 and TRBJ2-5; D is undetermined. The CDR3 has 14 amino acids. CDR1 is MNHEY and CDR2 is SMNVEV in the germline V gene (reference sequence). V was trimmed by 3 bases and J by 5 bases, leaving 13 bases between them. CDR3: CASSFIPLSETQYF. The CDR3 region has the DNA TGTGCCAGCAGTTTCATACCATTATCGGAGACCCAGTACTTC.

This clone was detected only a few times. CDR3 residues: CASSKDSSGANVLTF. The CDR3 DNA reads TGTGCCAGCAGCAAGGACAGCTCTGGGGCCAACGTCCTGACTTTC. The chain is built from TRBV21-1 and TRBJ2-6; the listed D gene, TRBD1, was not tested against the DNA. TRBV21-1 is designated a pseudogene. This CDR3 comprises 15 residues.

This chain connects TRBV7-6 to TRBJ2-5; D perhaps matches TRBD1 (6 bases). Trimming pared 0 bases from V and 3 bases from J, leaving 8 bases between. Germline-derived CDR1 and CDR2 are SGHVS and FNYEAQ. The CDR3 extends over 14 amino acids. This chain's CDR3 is CASSLARTEETQYF. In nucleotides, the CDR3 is TGTGCCAGCAGCTTAGCCCGGACAGAAGAGACCCAGTACTTC.

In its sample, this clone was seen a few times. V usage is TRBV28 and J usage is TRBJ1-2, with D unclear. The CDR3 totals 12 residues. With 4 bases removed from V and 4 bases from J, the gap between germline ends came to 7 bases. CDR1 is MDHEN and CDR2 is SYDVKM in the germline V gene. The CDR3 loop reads CASSWGLYGYTF. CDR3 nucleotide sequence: TGTGCCAGCAGTTGGGGTCTCTATGGCTACACCTTC.

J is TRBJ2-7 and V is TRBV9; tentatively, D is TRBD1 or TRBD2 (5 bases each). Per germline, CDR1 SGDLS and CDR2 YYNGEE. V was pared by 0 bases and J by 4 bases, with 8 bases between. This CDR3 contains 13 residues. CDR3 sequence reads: CASSVEGPYEQYF. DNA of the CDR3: TGTGCCAGCAGCGTAGAGGGACCTTACGAGCAGTACTTC.

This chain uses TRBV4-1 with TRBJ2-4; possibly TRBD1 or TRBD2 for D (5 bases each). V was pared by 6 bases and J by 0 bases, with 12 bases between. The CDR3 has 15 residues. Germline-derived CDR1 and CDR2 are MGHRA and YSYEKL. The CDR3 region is CASRSEGLAKNIQYF. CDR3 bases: TGCGCCAGCAGGTCAGAGGGGCTAGCCAAAAACATTCAGTACTTC.

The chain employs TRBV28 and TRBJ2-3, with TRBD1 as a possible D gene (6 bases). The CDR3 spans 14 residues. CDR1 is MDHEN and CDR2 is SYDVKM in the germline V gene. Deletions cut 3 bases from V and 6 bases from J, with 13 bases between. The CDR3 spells CASSFHTGTDTQYF. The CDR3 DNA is TGTGCCAGCAGTTTCCATACAGGGACGGATACGCAGTATTTT.

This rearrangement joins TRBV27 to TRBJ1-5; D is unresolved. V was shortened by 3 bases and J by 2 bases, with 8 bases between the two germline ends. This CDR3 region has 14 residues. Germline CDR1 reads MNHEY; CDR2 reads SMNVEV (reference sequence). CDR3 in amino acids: CASSFLGRNQPQHF. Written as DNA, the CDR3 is TGTGCCAGCAGTTTCTTGGGCCGCAATCAGCCCCAGCATTTT.

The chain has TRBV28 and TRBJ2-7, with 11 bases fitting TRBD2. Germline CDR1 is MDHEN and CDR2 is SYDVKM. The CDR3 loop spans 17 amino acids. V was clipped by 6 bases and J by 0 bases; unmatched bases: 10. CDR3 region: CASRGLADGGVSYEQYF. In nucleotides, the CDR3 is TGTGCCAGCAGGGGACTAGCGGATGGAGGAGTCTCCTACGAGCAGTACTTC.

CDR3 nucleotides: TGTGCCAGCAGCACTACCCTGTGGTTTTACGAGCAGTACTTC. Protein product: CASSTTLWFYEQYF. The J gene is TRBJ2-7, the V gene TRBV7-8; D is unclear. Germline lookup yields CDR1 SGHVS and CDR2 FQNEAQ. V shed 5 bases and J shed 4 bases, with 15 bases lying between them. The CDR3 contains 14 residues.

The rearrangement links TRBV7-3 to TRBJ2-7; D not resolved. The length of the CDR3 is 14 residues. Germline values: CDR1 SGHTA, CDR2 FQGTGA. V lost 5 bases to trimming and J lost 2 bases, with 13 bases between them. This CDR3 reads CASSLAPGAYEQYF. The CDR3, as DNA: TGTGCCAGCAGCCTGGCCCCAGGAGCCTACGAGCAGTACTTC.

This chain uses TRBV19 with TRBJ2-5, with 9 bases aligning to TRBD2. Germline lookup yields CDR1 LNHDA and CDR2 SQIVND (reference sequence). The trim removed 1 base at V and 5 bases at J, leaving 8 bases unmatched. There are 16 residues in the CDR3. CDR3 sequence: CASSIGGLGLAETQYF. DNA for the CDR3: TGTGCCAGTAGTATAGGGGGCCTGGGACTAGCCGAGACCCAGTACTTC.

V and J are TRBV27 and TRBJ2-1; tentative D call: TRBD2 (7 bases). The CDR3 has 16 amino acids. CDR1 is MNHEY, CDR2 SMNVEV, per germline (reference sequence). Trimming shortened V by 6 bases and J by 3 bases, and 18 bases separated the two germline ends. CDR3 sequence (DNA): TGTGCCAGCAGGCTGGGGGCGGGAGTGGGCTACAATGAGCAGTTCTTC. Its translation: CASRLGAGVGYNEQFF.

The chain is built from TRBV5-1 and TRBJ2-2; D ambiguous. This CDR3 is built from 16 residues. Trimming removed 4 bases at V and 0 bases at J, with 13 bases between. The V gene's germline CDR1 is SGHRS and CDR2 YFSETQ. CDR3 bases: TGCGCCAGCAGCCCCCGGCGGCAGACGAACACCGGGGAGCTGTTTTTT. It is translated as CASSPRRQTNTGELFF.

CDR3 coding DNA: TGTGCCAGCTCAGGGAGCGGGATCCCCAACGAGCAGTACTTC. Translated, it gives CASSGSGIPNEQYF. The V call is TRBV18, the J call TRBJ2-7; 7 bases agree with TRBD2. Germline CDR1 and CDR2: KGHSH and LQKENI. The CDR3 totals 14 residues. The junction had 9 bases not matched to a gene; V was cut back by 5 bases and J by 5 bases.

In DNA form, the CDR3 reads TGTGCCAGCAGCGCTTGGACAGGGGACGAAAAACTGTTTTTT. Protein product: CASSAWTGDEKLFF. V is TRBV7-6 and J is TRBJ1-4, with 9 positions matching TRBD1. The germline V gene encodes CDR1 SGHVS and CDR2 FNYEAQ. The CDR3 is 14 residues long. J gave up 8 bases and V 5 bases, and 6 bases lay outside the gene matches.